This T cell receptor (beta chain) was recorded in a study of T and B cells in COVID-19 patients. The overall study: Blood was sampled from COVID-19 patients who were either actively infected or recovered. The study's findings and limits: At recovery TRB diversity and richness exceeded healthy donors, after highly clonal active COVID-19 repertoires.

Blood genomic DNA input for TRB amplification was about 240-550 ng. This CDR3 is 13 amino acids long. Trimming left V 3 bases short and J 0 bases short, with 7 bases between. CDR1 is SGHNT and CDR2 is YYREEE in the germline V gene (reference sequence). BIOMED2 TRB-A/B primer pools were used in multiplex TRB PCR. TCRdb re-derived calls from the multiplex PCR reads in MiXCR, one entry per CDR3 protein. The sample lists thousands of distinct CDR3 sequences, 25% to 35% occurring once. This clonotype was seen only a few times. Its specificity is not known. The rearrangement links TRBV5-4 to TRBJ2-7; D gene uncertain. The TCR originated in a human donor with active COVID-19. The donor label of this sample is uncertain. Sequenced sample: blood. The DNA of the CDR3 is TGTGCCAGCAGCTCCCCGGTCTCCTACGAGCAGTACTTC. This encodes CASSSPVSYEQYF.